The rows below give T cell receptor beta chains drawn from one sample of a study of OX40 agonist ivuxolimab in advanced cancers. The protocol was immunoSEQ multiplex PCR, while the TCRdb copy is restricted to in-frame clones and leaves out a portion. There are 65,000 to 80,000 clones in the sample; about 90% occur only once, and roughly 9.6% lies in the top ten. The input for sequencing was CD4+ or CD8+ T cells sorted from blood, taken in a trial of the OX40 agonist ivuxolimab. The receptor source for this set is an adult with an advanced solid tumor such as melanoma, head and neck, liver or kidney cancer. The CDR3 runs from the conserved cysteine through the conserved F or W. Fields, in order: J gene, D gene, V gene, clone size, CDR3 DNA, CDR3 protein. The D gene is left open where the match is weak. The size entry is marked missing in some rows and otherwise reads once, few, many or a size class.

TRBJ1-6 NA TRBV9 NA TGTGCCAGCGGCGTCTGGGATTCACCCCTCCACTTT CASGVWDSPLHF
TRBJ2-7 NA TRBV7-2 once TGTGCCAGCAGCTTAGTTGGGCCATCCTCCTACGAGCAGTACTTC CASSLVGPSSYEQYF
TRBJ2-7 TRBD1 TRBV13 NA TGTGCCAGCAGCCCGGGGACAGGGAGCTCCTACGAGCAGTACTTC CASSPGTGSSYEQYF
TRBJ1-1 TRBD1 TRBV7-2 NA TGTGCCAGCAGCATGTGGACAGGGGGATTGGACACTGAAGCTTTCTTT CASSMWTGGLDTEAFF
TRBJ2-7 TRBD1 TRBV28 NA TGTGCCAGCAGGCCCCAGGGGGCGCTGGAGCAGTACTTC CASRPQGALEQYF
TRBJ1-1 NA TRBV9 few TGTGCCAGCAGCGCTGGAGTTTATGGCACTGAAGCTTTCTTT CASSAGVYGTEAFF
TRBJ1-1 NA TRBV9 NA TGTGCCAGCAGCGACCTCGCAGGGCCCACTGAAGCTTTCTTT CASSDLAGPTEAFF
TRBJ2-7 NA TRBV21-1 NA TGTGCCAGTGACAGGGGCACCTACGAGCAGTACTTC CASDRGTYEQYF
TRBJ1-1 TRBD1 TRBV5-4 NA TGTGCCAGCAGCTCCCGGGACAGGGAAATTGTAGCTGAAGCTTTCTTT CASSSRDREIVAEAFF
TRBJ2-7 NA TRBV10-2 NA TGCGCCAGCAGTGAGCCCGATACCACCTACGAGCAGTACTTC CASSEPDTTYEQYF
TRBJ2-7 NA TRBV5-6 once TGTGCCAGCAGCTTCCAGCTTTCCTACGAGCAGTACTTC CASSFQLSYEQYF
TRBJ2-2 NA TRBV6-4 NA TGTGCCAGCAGTGACTCCGGGGGATACACCGGGGAGCTGTTTTTT CASSDSGGYTGELFF
TRBJ2-1 NA TRBV7-6 NA TGTGCCAGCAGCTTATGGGAGACTGAATACAATGAGCAGTTCTTC CASSLWETEYNEQFF
TRBJ2-7 NA TRBV4-3 once TGCGCCAGCAGCCGCCTCGTAGGGGGAACCTACGAGCAGTACTTC CASSRLVGGTYEQYF
TRBJ2-2 NA TRBV13 once TGTGCCAGCAGCACCGGGACGGAGTTTAACACCGGGGAGCTGTTTTTT CASSTGTEFNTGELFF
TRBJ2-7 NA TRBV7-9 medium-sized TGTGCCAGCAGCTTACCGGGTTCCTACGAGCAGTACTTC CASSLPGSYEQYF
TRBJ2-7 NA TRBV7-9 NA TGTGCCAGCAGCCCCGGACAGCCCTACGAGCAGTACTTC CASSPGQPYEQYF
TRBJ2-2 NA TRBV5-1 NA TGCGCCAGCAGCTTAAGTGGCGGGGAAGGTTTCCGATCCGGGGAGCTGTTTTTT CASSLSGGEGFRSGELFF
TRBJ2-1 NA TRBV10-3 NA TGTGCCATCAGTGATAACGCGAGAGAGCAGTTCTTC CAISDNAREQFF
TRBJ1-2 NA TRBV30 NA TGTGCCGATAACCAAGGCTATGGCTACACCTTC CADNQGYGYTF
TRBJ2-7 TRBD2 TRBV6-5 NA TGTGCCAGCGGGGCTAGCGGGAGTACCTACGAGCAGTACTTC CASGASGSTYEQYF
TRBJ2-1 NA TRBV7-9 NA TGTGCCAGCAGGGTAGTGAGCTCCTACAATGAGCAGTTCTTC CASRVVSSYNEQFF
TRBJ2-3 TRBD1 TRBV6-1 NA TGTGCCAGCAGTGTCAACGTGGGACAGGGGGCTGATACGCAGTATTTT CASSVNVGQGADTQYF
TRBJ2-7 NA TRBV10-1 few TGCGCCAGCAGTGAGTCGACGGGGACGGGTGTGGCTAGGCAGTACTTC CASSESTGTGVARQYF
TRBJ2-1 NA TRBV9 NA TGTGCCAGCACGACGGGGGGCGGACAGGAGCAGTTCTTC CASTTGGGQEQFF
TRBJ1-2 TRBD1 TRBV10-1 NA TGCGCCAGCAGTGAAACAGGGGGAGATGGCTACACCTTC CASSETGGDGYTF
TRBJ1-2 NA TRBV6-6 NA TGTGCCAGCCAGTTCGATCAGGGATTTTACTATGGCTACACCTTC CASQFDQGFYYGYTF
TRBJ2-7 TRBD2 TRBV5-6 once TGTGCCAGCAGCTCTAGAGCGGGGGGGTTCCACGAGCAGTACTTC CASSSRAGGFHEQYF
TRBJ1-1 NA TRBV6-6 NA TGTGCCAGCCGTCTGCGGGGGGCGTACACTGAAGCTTTCTTT CASRLRGAYTEAFF
TRBJ2-7 NA TRBV2 NA TGTGCCAGCAGTGAAGCAAAGGACATCTGGAGCTCCTACGAGCAGTACTTC CASSEAKDIWSSYEQYF
TRBJ2-7 NA TRBV28 NA TGTGCCAGCAATCAGGGTTCAGCCTACGAGCAGTACTTC CASNQGSAYEQYF
TRBJ2-7 NA TRBV6-1 NA TGTGCCAGCAGTGACGATGGTGGAGGGACAGACTACGAGCAGTACTTC CASSDDGGGTDYEQYF
TRBJ1-1 NA TRBV6-5 NA TGTGCCAGCAGTTACGCGGGCACTGAAGCTTTCTTT CASSYAGTEAFF
TRBJ1-4 NA TRBV9 NA TGTGCCAGCAGCGTACCCGGAAATGAAAAACTGTTTTTT CASSVPGNEKLFF
TRBJ1-3 NA TRBV19 NA TGTGCCAGTAGCTGGGATTTATTAAACACCATATATTTT CASSWDLLNTIYF
TRBJ2-5 TRBD2 TRBV19 NA TGTGCCAGTAGTGCGACTAGCTGGCAAGAGACCCAGTACTTC CASSATSWQETQYF
TRBJ1-2 NA TRBV7-2 few TGTGCCAGCAGCTCCCATTTAGGGGACACCTTC CASSSHLGDTF
TRBJ2-1 NA TRBV7-3 NA TGTGCCAGCAGCTTGGGAGGCGAGGCCAATGAGCAGTTCTTC CASSLGGEANEQFF
TRBJ2-1 NA TRBV30 NA TGTGCCTGGAGTGTACTGGGGGGCGCTTACAATGAGCAGTTCTTC CAWSVLGGAYNEQFF
TRBJ2-5 TRBD1 TRBV6-5 NA TGTGCCAGCAGTTCCCGACAGGGCTGGGAGACCCAGTACTTC CASSSRQGWETQYF
TRBJ2-7 NA TRBV9 NA TGTGCCAGCAGCGTAGGAGGGTGGACCTCCTACGAGCAGTACTTC CASSVGGWTSYEQYF
TRBJ2-3 TRBD2 TRBV6-5 NA TGTGCCAGCAGTTACTTGGGGAGGGGTTTCGCAGATACGCAGTATTTT CASSYLGRGFADTQYF
TRBJ2-7 NA TRBV13 NA TGTGCCAGCAGCCGTAACGGACGGATGTCCTACGAGCAGTACTTC CASSRNGRMSYEQYF
TRBJ1-5 NA TRBV25-1 NA TGTGCCAGCAGTGACCAGGGGTATCAGCCCCAGCATTTT CASSDQGYQPQHF
TRBJ2-7 TRBD2 TRBV10-1 few TGCGCCAGCAGTGACCCCCCCGGGACTAGCGGCGAGCAGTACTTC CASSDPPGTSGEQYF